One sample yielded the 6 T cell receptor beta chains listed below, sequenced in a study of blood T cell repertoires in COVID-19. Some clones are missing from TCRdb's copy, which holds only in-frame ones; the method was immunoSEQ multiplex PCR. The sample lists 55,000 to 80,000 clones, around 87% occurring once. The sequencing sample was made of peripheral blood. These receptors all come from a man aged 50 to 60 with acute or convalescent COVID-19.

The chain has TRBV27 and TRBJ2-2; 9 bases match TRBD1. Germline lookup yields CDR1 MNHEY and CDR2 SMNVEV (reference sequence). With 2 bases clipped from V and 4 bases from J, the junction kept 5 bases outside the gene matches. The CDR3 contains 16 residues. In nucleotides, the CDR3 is TGTGCCAGCAGTTTACCCGGGACAGGGTCCACCGGGGAGCTGTTTTTT. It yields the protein CASSLPGTGSTGELFF.

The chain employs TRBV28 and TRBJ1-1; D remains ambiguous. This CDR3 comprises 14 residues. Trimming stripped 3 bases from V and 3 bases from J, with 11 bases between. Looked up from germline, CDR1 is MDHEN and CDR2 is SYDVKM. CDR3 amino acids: CASSFGVTDTEAFF. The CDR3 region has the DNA TGTGCCAGCAGTTTTGGAGTTACGGACACTGAAGCTTTCTTT.

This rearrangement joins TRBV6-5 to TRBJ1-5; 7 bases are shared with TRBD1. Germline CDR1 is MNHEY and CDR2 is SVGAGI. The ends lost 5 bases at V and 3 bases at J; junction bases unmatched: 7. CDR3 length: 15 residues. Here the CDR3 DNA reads TGTGCCAGCAGTAGGACAGGTCAGTCCAATCAGCCCCAGCATTTT. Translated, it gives CASSRTGQSNQPQHF.

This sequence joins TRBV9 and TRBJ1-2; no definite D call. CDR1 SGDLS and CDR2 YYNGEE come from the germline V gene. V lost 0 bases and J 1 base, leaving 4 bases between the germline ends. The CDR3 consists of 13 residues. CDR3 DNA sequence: TGTGCCAGCAGCGTAGGCGATAACTATGGCTACACCTTC. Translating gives CASSVGDNYGYTF.

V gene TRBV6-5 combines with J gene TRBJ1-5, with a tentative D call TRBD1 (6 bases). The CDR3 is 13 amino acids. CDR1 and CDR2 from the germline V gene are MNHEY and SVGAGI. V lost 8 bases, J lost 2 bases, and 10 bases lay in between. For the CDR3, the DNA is TGTGCCAGCGATAGACAGGGCAATCAGCCCCAGCATTTT. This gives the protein CASDRQGNQPQHF.

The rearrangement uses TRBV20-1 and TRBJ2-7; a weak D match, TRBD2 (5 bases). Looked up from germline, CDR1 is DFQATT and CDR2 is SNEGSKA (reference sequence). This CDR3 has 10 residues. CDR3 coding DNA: TGCAGACAATTGGGAGAAGAGCAGTACGTC. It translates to CRQLGEEQYV.